Each of the 21 T cell receptor beta chains below was sequenced from the same sample in a study of graft-versus-host responses after intestinal transplantation. TCRdb's copy holds only in-frame clones and misses some; the assay was immunoSEQ multiplex PCR. The table shows roughly 3,900 clones, with 20% to 25% occurring only once. The sequencing here drew on alloreactive CD4+ T cells from a mixed lymphocyte reaction culture, taken before transplantation. Subset: CFSE-low proliferating T cells sorted from roughly six-day pre-transplant mixed lymphocyte reaction (GvH or HvG direction). The receptors stem from a human patient who was an organ donor for intestinal transplantation.

V usage is TRBV7-2 and J usage is TRBJ1-3, with TRBD1 matching over 10 bases. Per germline, CDR1 SGHTA and CDR2 FQGNSA. J was trimmed by 7 bases and V by 4 bases; bases with no gene match: 1. This CDR3 has 13 residues. CDR3 bases: TGTGCCAGCAGCTGGGACAGGGGTAACACCATATATTTT. Amino acid sequence: CASSWDRGNTIYF.

This chain links TRBV5-4 with TRBJ2-6; D is perhaps TRBD1 (5 bases). The germline V gene has CDR1 SGHNT and CDR2 YYREEE (reference sequence). This CDR3 has 16 residues. With 2 bases removed from V and 4 bases from J, the gap between germline ends came to 13 bases. CDR3 loop: CASSFVRAFGANVLTF. The CDR3 DNA is TGTGCCAGCAGCTTCGTCAGGGCTTTCGGGGCCAACGTCCTGACTTTC.

This clone ranks as medium-sized. The rearrangement joins TRBV5-6 to TRBJ1-1; D is unclear. From germline, CDR1 is SGHDT and CDR2 YYEEEE. This CDR3 spans 14 amino acids. V was clipped by 4 bases and J by 6 bases, with 16 bases between them. The chain's CDR3 is CASSPGEREAEAFF. The CDR3 coding sequence is TGTGCCAGCAGCCCGGGAGAACGAGAAGCTGAAGCTTTCTTT.

This clone was counted a few times. V usage is TRBV27 and J usage is TRBJ1-6, with D possibly TRBD1 on 5 matching bases. The CDR3 is 14 amino acids. V shed 6 bases and J shed 7 bases, with 13 bases lying between them. Germline CDR1 reads MNHEY; CDR2 reads SMNVEV (reference sequence). As DNA, the CDR3 is TGTGCCAGCAGAGCGGGGCCGGCAAATTCACCCCTCCACTTT. It translates to CASRAGPANSPLHF.

The chain employs TRBV5-1 and TRBJ2-2, with 7 bases fitting TRBD1. Germline values: CDR1 SGHRS, CDR2 YFSETQ. The CDR3 runs 15 residues. Trimming cost V 1 base and J 0 bases; bases outside gene matches: 0. CDR3 loop: CASSLTGANTGELFF. In nucleotides, the CDR3 is TGCGCCAGCAGCTTGACAGGGGCGAACACCGGGGAGCTGTTTTTT.

This clone is labeled medium-sized (0.01 to 0.1%). The CDR3 protein is CASSSHDSGTPLHF. CDR3 nucleotides: TGTGCCAGCAGTTCCCATGATTCCGGGACACCCCTCCACTTT. V is TRBV6-5 and J is TRBJ1-6; no reliable D call. Germline CDR1 is MNHEY and CDR2 is SVGAGI. The V and J ends lost 4 bases and 11 bases respectively, with 15 bases between them. CDR3 length equals 14 residues.

This clone was observed a few times. The rearrangement joins TRBV27 to TRBJ1-2; D call uncertain. Trimming took off 5 bases at V and 0 bases at J, with 13 bases between the two ends. Looked up from germline, CDR1 is MNHEY and CDR2 is SMNVEV (reference sequence). This CDR3 spans 15 amino acids. CDR3 coding DNA: TGTGCCAGCAGTCTCTCTGCGGCAGCTAACTATGGCTACACCTTC. Amino acid sequence: CASSLSAAANYGYTF.

In its sample, this clone was seen many times. V usage is TRBV7-2 and J usage is TRBJ2-5, with a possible D match to TRBD2 (6 bases). The CDR3 spans 12 residues. The germline V gene has CDR1 SGHTA and CDR2 FQGNSA. V lost 5 bases to trimming and J lost 12 bases, with 16 bases between them. CDR3: CASSRRDSAKYF. In DNA, the CDR3 is TGTGCCAGCAGCAGGCGGGACTCCGCAAAGTACTTC.

Judged by abundance, this clone is medium-sized. The CDR3 nucleotides are TGTGCCAGCACTTTTTGGCAGACAACACATGGCTACACCTTC. Protein product: CASTFWQTTHGYTF. This sequence joins TRBV6-1 and TRBJ1-2, with D unclear. The CDR3 contains 14 residues. The germline V and J ends were trimmed by 7 bases and 6 bases, with 18 bases remaining between them. From germline, CDR1 is MNHNS and CDR2 SASEGT.

The chain links TRBV4-2 to TRBJ2-2, with 8 positions matching TRBD2. Trimming at V came to 4 bases and at J to 4 bases, leaving 11 bases not matched to a gene. The CDR3 has 17 amino acids. CDR1 LGHNA and CDR2 YNFKEQ come from the germline V gene. The chain's CDR3 is CASSPPHGGGLTGELFF. The CDR3, as DNA: TGTGCCAGCAGCCCCCCCCATGGCGGGGGGCTCACCGGGGAGCTGTTTTTT.

In this sample, this clone turned up once. The V and J genes are TRBV5-6 and TRBJ2-1; 10 nucleotides align to TRBD2. V lost 2 bases and J lost 1; bases outside the gene matches: 9. CDR3 length: 18 residues. The germline V gene encodes CDR1 SGHDT and CDR2 YYEEEE. As DNA, the CDR3 is TGTGCCAGCAGCTTCAGCGGGGGGGACGGGGGGTCCTACAATGAGCAGTTCTTC. Translation gives CASSFSGGDGGSYNEQFF.

The chain joins TRBV5-6 to TRBJ2-1; possibly TRBD2 for D (6 bases). The CDR3 runs to 14 residues. The V gene lost 4 bases and the J gene lost 4 bases, with 12 bases spanning the gap. The V gene's germline CDR1 is SGHDT and CDR2 YYEEEE. CDR3 region: CASSREPTYNEQFF. The DNA of the CDR3 is TGTGCCAGCAGCCGGGAGCCGACTTACAATGAGCAGTTCTTC.

V is TRBV5-5 and J is TRBJ2-3, with TRBD1 identical over 8 bases. J lost 3 bases, V lost 3 bases, and 9 bases had no gene match. The CDR3 has 16 amino acids. CDR1 and CDR2 (germline): SGHKS, YYEKEE (reference sequence). The CDR3 is CASSSGTGLFTDTQYF. DNA for the CDR3: TGTGCCAGCAGCTCCGGGACAGGTCTTTTTACAGATACGCAGTATTTT.

The chain combines TRBV5-1 with TRBJ1-1, with 7 bases that match TRBD1. Germline V CDR1 and CDR2: SGHRS, YFSETQ. The J segment lost 11 bases and the V segment lost 2 bases, leaving 12 bases of the junction unmatched. This CDR3 has 14 amino acids. As DNA, the CDR3 is TGCGCCAGCAGCTTAAATAATCCGGGACAGAGGGCTTTCTTT. It translates to CASSLNNPGQRAFF.

This clone turned up a few times. The chain recombines TRBV7-2 with TRBJ1-1; TRBD1 matches 7 bases. Germline-derived CDR1 and CDR2 are SGHTA and FQGNSA. Trimming cost V 1 base and J 1 base; bases outside gene matches: 3. CDR3 size: 15 residues. The CDR3 DNA sequence: TGTGCCAGCAGCTTAGAAGGGACAGAGAACACTGAAGCTTTCTTT. Residues: CASSLEGTENTEAFF.

The rearrangement joins TRBV6-5 to TRBJ2-7, with TRBD2 matching over 10 bases. CDR1 is MNHEY, CDR2 SVGAGI, per germline. V lost 10 bases to trimming and J lost 2 bases; unmatched junction nucleotides: 8. This CDR3 is built from 14 residues. The chain's CDR3 is CATTIAGGPYEQYV. CDR3 DNA sequence: TGTGCCACGACAATAGCGGGGGGCCCCTACGAGCAGTACGTC.

The CDR3 reads CASSQKFLAGGPGTDTQYF. DNA for the CDR3: TGCGCCAGCAGCCAAAAATTTCTAGCGGGGGGCCCTGGCACAGATACGCAGTATTTT. The chain couples TRBV4-3 to TRBJ2-3; 11 bases match TRBD2. CDR3 size: 19 residues. Germline CDR1 reads LGHNA; CDR2 reads YSLEER. Germline trimming cut 2 bases from V and 1 base from J; bases unmatched to any gene: 11.

The CDR3 region is CASSLTPQGARTGELFF. CDR3 sequence (DNA): TGTGCCAGCAGCTTAACGCCCCAGGGGGCGCGAACCGGGGAGCTGTTTTTT. V and J are TRBV7-3 and TRBJ2-2, with 8 bases fitting TRBD1. The CDR3 spans 17 residues. V was clipped by 0 bases and J by 5 bases; unmatched bases: 8. Germline V gene data show CDR1 as SGHTA and CDR2 as FQGTGA.

The V gene is TRBV7-2, the J gene TRBJ2-7, with D tentatively TRBD1 (5 bases). Germline-derived CDR1 and CDR2 are SGHTA and FQGNSA. This CDR3 is 14 amino acids long. V was pared by 3 bases and J by 3 bases, with 12 bases between. The CDR3 is CASSLDIMNYEQYV. CDR3 nucleotide sequence: TGTGCCAGCAGCTTGGACATTATGAACTACGAGCAGTACGTC.

The chain carries TRBV5-4 and TRBJ2-1, with 8 bases aligning to TRBD1. This CDR3 has 16 residues. CDR1 and CDR2 from the germline V gene are SGHNT and YYREEE (reference sequence). V lost 3 bases, J lost 4 bases, and 9 bases stayed unmatched. DNA for the CDR3: TGTGCCAGCAGCTCGGCCAGGGACAGGCAGTACAATGAGCAGTTCTTC. It yields the protein CASSSARDRQYNEQFF.

This chain uses TRBV11-2 with TRBJ1-2, with 8 nucleotides matching TRBD1. CDR1 is SGHAT, CDR2 FQNNGV, per germline. The CDR3 consists of 13 residues. J gave up 8 bases and V 3 bases, and 5 bases lay outside the gene matches. The CDR3 DNA reads TGTGCCAGCAGCTTTGCCGGGACAGGCGGCTACACCTTC. Amino acids: CASSFAGTGGYTF.